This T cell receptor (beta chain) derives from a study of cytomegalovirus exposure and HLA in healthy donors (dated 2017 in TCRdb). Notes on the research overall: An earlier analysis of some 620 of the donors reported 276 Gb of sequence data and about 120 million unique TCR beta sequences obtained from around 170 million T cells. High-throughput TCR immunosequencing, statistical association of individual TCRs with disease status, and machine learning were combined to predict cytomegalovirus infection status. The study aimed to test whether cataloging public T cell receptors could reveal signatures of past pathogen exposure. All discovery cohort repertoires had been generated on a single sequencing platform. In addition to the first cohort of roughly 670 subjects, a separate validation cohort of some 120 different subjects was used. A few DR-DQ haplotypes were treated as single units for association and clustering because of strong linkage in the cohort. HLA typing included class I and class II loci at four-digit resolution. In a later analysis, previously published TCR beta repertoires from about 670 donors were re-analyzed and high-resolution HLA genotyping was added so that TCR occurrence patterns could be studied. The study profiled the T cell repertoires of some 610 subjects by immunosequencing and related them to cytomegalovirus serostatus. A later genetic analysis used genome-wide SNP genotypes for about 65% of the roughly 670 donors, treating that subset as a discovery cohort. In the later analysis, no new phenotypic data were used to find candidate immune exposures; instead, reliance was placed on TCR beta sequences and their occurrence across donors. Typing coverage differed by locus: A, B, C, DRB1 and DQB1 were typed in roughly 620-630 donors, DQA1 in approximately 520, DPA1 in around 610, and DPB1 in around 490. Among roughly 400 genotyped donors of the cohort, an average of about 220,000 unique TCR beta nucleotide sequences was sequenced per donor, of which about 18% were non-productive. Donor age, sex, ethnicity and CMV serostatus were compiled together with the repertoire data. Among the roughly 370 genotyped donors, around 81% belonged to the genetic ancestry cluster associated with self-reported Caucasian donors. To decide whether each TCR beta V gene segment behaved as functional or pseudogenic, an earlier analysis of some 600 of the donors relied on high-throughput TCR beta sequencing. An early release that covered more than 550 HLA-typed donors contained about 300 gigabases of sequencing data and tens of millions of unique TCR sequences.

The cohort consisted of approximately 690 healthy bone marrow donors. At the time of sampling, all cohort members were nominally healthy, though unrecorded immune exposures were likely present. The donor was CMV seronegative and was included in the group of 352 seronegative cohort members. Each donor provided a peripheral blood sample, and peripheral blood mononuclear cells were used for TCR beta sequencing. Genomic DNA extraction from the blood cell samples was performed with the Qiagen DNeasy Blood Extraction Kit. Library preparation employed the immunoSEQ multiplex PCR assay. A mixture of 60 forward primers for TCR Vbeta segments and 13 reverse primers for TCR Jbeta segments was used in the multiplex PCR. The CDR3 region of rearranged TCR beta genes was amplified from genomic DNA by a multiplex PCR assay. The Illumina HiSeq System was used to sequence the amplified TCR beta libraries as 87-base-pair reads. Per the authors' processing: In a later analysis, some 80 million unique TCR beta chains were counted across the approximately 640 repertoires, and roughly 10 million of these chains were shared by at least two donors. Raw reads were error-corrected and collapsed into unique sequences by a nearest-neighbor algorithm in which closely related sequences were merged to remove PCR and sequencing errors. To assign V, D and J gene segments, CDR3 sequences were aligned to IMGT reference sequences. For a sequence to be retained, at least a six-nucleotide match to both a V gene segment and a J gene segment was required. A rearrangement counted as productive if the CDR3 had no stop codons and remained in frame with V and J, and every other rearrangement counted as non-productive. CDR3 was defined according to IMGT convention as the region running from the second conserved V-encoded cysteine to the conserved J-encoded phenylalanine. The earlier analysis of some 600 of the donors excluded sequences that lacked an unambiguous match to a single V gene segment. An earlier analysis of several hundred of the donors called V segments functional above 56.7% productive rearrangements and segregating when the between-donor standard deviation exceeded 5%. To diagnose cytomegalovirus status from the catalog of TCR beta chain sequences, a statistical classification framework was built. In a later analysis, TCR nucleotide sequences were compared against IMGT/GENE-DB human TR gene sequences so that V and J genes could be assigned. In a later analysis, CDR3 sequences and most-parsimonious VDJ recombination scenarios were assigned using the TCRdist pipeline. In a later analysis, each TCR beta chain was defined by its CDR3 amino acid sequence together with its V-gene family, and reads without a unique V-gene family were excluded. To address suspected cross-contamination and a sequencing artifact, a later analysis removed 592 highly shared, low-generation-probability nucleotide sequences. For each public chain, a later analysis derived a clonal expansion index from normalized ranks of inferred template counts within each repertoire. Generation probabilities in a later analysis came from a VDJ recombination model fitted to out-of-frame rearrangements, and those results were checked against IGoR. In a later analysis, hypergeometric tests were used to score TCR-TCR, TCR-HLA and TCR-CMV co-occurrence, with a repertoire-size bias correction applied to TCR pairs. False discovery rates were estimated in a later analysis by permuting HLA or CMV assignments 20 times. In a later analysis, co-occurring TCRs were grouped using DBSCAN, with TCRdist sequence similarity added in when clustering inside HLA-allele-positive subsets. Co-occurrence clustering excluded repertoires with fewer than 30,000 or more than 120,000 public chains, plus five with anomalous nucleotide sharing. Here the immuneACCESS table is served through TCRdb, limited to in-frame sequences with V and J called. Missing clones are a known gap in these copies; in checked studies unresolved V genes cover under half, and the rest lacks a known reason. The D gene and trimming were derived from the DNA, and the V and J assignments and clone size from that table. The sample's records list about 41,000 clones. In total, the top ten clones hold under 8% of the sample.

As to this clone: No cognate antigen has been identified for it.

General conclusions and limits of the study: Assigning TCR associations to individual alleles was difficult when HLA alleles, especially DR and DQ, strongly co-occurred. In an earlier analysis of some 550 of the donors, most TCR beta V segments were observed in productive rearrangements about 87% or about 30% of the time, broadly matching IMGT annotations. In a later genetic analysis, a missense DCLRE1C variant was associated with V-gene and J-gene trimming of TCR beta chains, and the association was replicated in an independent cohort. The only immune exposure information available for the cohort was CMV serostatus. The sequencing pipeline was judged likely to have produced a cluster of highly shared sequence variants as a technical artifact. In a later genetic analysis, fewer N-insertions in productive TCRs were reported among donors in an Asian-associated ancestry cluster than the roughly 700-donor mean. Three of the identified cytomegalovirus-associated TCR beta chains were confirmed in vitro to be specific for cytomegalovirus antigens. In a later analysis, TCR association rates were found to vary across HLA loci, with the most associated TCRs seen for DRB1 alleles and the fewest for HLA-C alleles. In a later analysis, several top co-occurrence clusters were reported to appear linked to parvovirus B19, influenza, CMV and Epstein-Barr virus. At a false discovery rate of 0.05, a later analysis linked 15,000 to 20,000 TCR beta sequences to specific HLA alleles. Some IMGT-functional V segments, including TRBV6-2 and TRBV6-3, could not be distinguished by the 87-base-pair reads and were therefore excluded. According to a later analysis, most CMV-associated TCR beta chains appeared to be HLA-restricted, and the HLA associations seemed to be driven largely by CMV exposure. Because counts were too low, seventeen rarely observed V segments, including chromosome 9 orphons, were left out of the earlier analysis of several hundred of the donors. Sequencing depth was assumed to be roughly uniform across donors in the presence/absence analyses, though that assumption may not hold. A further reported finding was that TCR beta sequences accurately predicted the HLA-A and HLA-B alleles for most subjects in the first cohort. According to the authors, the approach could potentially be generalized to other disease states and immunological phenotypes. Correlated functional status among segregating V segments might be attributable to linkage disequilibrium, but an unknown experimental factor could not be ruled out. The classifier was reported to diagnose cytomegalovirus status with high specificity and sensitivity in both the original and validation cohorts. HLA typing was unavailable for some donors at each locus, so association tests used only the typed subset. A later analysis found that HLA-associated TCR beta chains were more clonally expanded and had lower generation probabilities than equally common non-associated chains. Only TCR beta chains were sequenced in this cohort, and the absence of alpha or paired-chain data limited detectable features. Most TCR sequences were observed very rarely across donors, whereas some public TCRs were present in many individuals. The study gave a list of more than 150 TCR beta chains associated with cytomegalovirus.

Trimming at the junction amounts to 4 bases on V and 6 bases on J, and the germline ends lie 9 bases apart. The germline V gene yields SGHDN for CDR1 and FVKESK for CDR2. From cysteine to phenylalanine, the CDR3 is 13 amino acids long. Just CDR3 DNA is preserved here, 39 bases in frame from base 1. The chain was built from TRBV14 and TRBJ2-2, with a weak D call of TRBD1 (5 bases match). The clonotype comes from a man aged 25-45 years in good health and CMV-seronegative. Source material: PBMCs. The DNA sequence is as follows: TGTGCCAGCAGCCGAATAGGGGCCGGGGAGCTGTTTTTT. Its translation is CASSRIGAGELFF.